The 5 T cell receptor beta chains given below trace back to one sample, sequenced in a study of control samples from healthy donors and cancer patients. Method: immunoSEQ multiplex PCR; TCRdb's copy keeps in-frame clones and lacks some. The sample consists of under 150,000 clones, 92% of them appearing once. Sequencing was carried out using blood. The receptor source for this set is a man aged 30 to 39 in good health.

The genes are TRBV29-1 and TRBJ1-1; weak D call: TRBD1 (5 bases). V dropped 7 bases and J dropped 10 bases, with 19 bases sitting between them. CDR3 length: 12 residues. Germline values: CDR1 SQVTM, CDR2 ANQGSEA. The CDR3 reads CSGDRGEDLAFF. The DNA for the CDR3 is TGCAGCGGGGATAGAGGGGAAGATTTAGCTTTCTTT.

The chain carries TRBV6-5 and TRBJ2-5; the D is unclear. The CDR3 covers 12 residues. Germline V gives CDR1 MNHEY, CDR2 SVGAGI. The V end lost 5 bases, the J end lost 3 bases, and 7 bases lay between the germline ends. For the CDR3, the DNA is TGTGCCAGCAGTCACCAAAAAGAGACCCAGTACTTC. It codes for CASSHQKETQYF.

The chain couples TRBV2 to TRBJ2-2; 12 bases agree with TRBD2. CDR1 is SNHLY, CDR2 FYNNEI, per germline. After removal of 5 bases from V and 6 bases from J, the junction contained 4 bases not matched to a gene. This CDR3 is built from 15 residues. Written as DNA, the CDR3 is TGTGCCAGCAGTAGAACTAGCGGGAGGTCCGGGGAGCTGTTTTTT. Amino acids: CASSRTSGRSGELFF.

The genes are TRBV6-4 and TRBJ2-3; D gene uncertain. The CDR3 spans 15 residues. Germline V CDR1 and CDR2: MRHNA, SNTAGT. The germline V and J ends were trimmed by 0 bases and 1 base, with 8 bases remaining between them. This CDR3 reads CASSDSKGGTDTQYF. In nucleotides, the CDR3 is TGTGCCAGCAGTGACTCCAAAGGAGGCACAGATACGCAGTATTTT.

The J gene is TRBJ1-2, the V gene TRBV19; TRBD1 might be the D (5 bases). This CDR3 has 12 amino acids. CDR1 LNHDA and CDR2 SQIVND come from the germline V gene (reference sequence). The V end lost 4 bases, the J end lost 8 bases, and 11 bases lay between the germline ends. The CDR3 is CASSTRTSGYTF. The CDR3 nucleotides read TGTGCCAGTAGTACCCGGACATCCGGCTACACCTTC.